This is a list of T cell receptor beta chains from one sample in a study of cytomegalovirus exposure and HLA in healthy donors. Assay: immunoSEQ multiplex PCR; the TCRdb copy retains only in-frame clones and omits some. The repertoire has some 90,000 clones, about 96% of them found once; the top ten carry over 0.7%. The specimen was PBMCs. All receptors come from a man between 18 and 35 years old in good health and CMV-seronegative. Each CDR3 is given with its conserved first and last residue. A D gene is named only where the DNA matches it firmly. Size is stated for part of the rows, as once, few or many counts, or as a class when the clone is expanded.

j_call: TRBJ2-7; clone_size: -; v_call: TRBV4-1; d_call: -; cdr3_aa: CASSQDGHSFGFYEQYF; cdr3_nt: TGCGCCAGCAGCCAAGATGGGCACAGTTTCGGTTTCTACGAGCAGTACTTC
j_call: TRBJ1-1; clone_size: -; v_call: TRBV27; d_call: -; cdr3_aa: CASSLGDTDEAFF; cdr3_nt: TGTGCCAGCAGTTTGGGGGACACCGATGAAGCTTTCTTT
j_call: TRBJ2-2; clone_size: -; v_call: TRBV11-3; d_call: -; cdr3_aa: CASSSVAGFAGELFF; cdr3_nt: TGTGCCAGCAGCTCCGTAGCTGGGTTCGCCGGGGAGCTGTTTTTT
j_call: TRBJ2-4; clone_size: -; v_call: TRBV29-1; d_call: TRBD2; cdr3_aa: CSVERSGSPQNIQYF; cdr3_nt: TGCAGCGTTGAAAGAAGCGGGAGCCCCCAAAACATTCAGTACTTC
j_call: TRBJ2-3; clone_size: -; v_call: TRBV6-5; d_call: -; cdr3_aa: CASSYLTGRQDTQYF; cdr3_nt: TGTGCCAGCAGTTACCTAACAGGGCGGCAAGATACGCAGTATTTT
j_call: TRBJ1-2; clone_size: -; v_call: TRBV30; d_call: TRBD1; cdr3_aa: CAGTGGTGYTF; cdr3_nt: TGTGCCGGAACAGGGGGGACGGGCTACACCTTC
j_call: TRBJ2-7; clone_size: -; v_call: TRBV5-1; d_call: -; cdr3_aa: CASSLDGAYEQYF; cdr3_nt: TGCGCCAGCAGCTTGGACGGTGCCTACGAGCAGTACTTC
j_call: TRBJ2-6; clone_size: -; v_call: TRBV10-3; d_call: -; cdr3_aa: CAISTGGPGANVLTF; cdr3_nt: TGTGCCATCAGTACTGGTGGGCCAGGGGCCAACGTCCTGACTTTC
j_call: TRBJ1-2; clone_size: -; v_call: TRBV28; d_call: TRBD1; cdr3_aa: CASSLLSQGARGYTF; cdr3_nt: TGTGCCAGCAGTTTATTGAGCCAGGGGGCTAGAGGCTACACCTTC
j_call: TRBJ2-7; clone_size: -; v_call: TRBV6-1; d_call: TRBD1; cdr3_aa: CASSLDRGDTYEQYF; cdr3_nt: TGTGCCAGCAGCCTTGACAGGGGGGATACCTACGAGCAGTACTTC
j_call: TRBJ1-1; clone_size: -; v_call: TRBV12-5; d_call: -; cdr3_aa: CASGLVLPQGNTEAFF; cdr3_nt: TGTGCTAGTGGCCTCGTTCTCCCACAGGGGAACACTGAAGCTTTCTTT
j_call: TRBJ2-1; clone_size: -; v_call: TRBV19; d_call: -; cdr3_aa: CASSIDGKGAKFF; cdr3_nt: TGTGCCAGTAGTATAGATGGGAAAGGGGCTAAATTCTTC
j_call: TRBJ1-3; clone_size: -; v_call: TRBV12-5; d_call: -; cdr3_aa: CASGLQGYAGNTIYF; cdr3_nt: TGTGCTAGTGGTTTGCAGGGCTACGCTGGAAACACCATATATTTT
j_call: TRBJ2-7; clone_size: once; v_call: TRBV20-1; d_call: TRBD2; cdr3_aa: CSTSGRYEQYF; cdr3_nt: TGCAGTACTAGCGGGAGATACGAGCAGTACTTC
j_call: TRBJ2-6; clone_size: -; v_call: TRBV2; d_call: -; cdr3_aa: CAKGGGSGANVLTF; cdr3_nt: TGTGCCAAGGGGGGGGGCTCTGGGGCCAACGTCCTGACTTTC
j_call: TRBJ2-5; clone_size: -; v_call: TRBV7-8; d_call: TRBD2; cdr3_aa: CASSLRGRAAETQYF; cdr3_nt: TGTGCCAGCAGCTTACGCGGGAGGGCCGCAGAGACCCAGTACTTC
j_call: TRBJ1-5; clone_size: -; v_call: TRBV6-1; d_call: TRBD1; cdr3_aa: CASSRDRARNQPQHF; cdr3_nt: TGTGCCAGCAGTCGGGACAGGGCTAGAAATCAGCCCCAGCATTTT